One sample yielded the 16 T cell receptor beta chains listed below, sequenced in a study of shared clonotypes between healthy human individuals. Clones were sequenced by immunoSEQ multiplex PCR, and TCRdb holds only the in-frame ones, with some missing. The data hold some 200,000 clones, with just over 65% observed a single time. The sample taken for sequencing was memory CD4+ T cells sorted from blood. Sample subset: CD45RA-negative fraction. The receptors derive from a young man in good health.

The chain has TRBV7-8 and TRBJ1-3, with D hard to call. The CDR3 contains 16 residues. Between the trimmed V and J ends, which lost 1 base and 4 bases, there was a span of 14 bases. Germline loops: CDR1 SGHVS, CDR2 FQNEAQ. The CDR3 spells CASSLGAAKSGNTIYF. In DNA form, the CDR3 reads TGTGCCAGCAGCTTAGGGGCCGCCAAATCCGGAAACACCATATATTTT.

This clone has only a few counts. This chain joins TRBV28 and TRBJ1-5; tentatively, D is TRBD1 (5 bases). The CDR3 is 13 amino acids. V gave up 7 bases and J gave up 4 bases, with 11 bases separating them. Germline CDR1 and CDR2: MDHEN and SYDVKM. The CDR3 loop is CASTGHRNQPQHF. The CDR3 coding sequence is TGTGCCAGCACCGGACACCGAAATCAGCCCCAGCATTTT.

The rearrangement joins TRBV7-9 to TRBJ2-7, with 7 nucleotides matching TRBD2. The CDR3 loop spans 17 amino acids. Germline V gives CDR1 SEHNR, CDR2 FQNEAQ (reference sequence). V gave up 1 base and J gave up 2 bases; unmatched junction bases: 11. CDR3 nucleotide sequence: TGTGCCAGCAGCTTAGTGCTGAGCGGGATAGGCGCCTACGAGCAGTACTTC. This codes for CASSLVLSGIGAYEQYF.

About this clone: Other DNA sequences in this specimen translate into the identical CDR3. The chain uses TRBV9 and TRBJ1-5; D is unresolved. Germline-derived CDR1 and CDR2 are SGDLS and YYNGEE. The CDR3 is 13 amino acids. V shed 0 bases and J shed 4 bases, with 5 bases lying between them. CDR3 in amino acids: CASSVGENQPQHF. CDR3 nucleotides: TGTGCCAGCAGCGTAGGGGAGAATCAGCCCCAGCATTTT.

This rearrangement joins TRBV6-5 to TRBJ2-1, with TRBD2 identical over 9 bases. The CDR3 is made up of 15 amino acids. The germline V gene encodes CDR1 MNHEY and CDR2 SVGAGI. The ends lost 8 bases at V and 3 bases at J; junction bases unmatched: 8. CDR3 sequence: CASVSSGAHYNEQFF. In DNA, the CDR3 is TGTGCCAGCGTGTCTAGCGGGGCCCACTACAATGAGCAGTTCTTC.

The chain combines TRBV5-1 with TRBJ2-1; perhaps TRBD2 as D (5 bases). CDR1 SGHRS and CDR2 YFSETQ come from the germline V gene. V lost 4 bases and J lost 5, with 10 bases in between. The CDR3 is made up of 13 amino acids. CDR3: CASSEGDNNEQFF. The CDR3 DNA reads as TGCGCCAGCAGCGAGGGTGATAACAATGAGCAGTTCTTC.

The CDR3 nucleotides read TGTGCCATCAGGGAAAGGACCGGGACTAGCGGGAGAATCTACGAGCAGTACTTC. Its protein product is CAIRERTGTSGRIYEQYF. The chain employs TRBV10-3 and TRBJ2-7; TRBD2 matches at 14 bases. In germline, CDR1 is ENHRY, CDR2 SYGVKD. The CDR3 contains 18 residues. V lost 6 bases and J lost 3; bases outside the gene matches: 13.

The chain couples TRBV5-4 to TRBJ1-3; D perhaps matches TRBD1 (5 bases). V was shortened by 1 base and J by 3 bases, with 8 bases between the two germline ends. Germline V gene lookup returns CDR1 SGHNT and CDR2 YYREEE (reference sequence). The CDR3 contains 14 residues. The CDR3 spells CASSLLGGGNTIYF. Here the CDR3 DNA reads TGTGCCAGCAGCTTGTTGGGGGGTGGAAACACCATATATTTT. Drawing the rest from reference TRBV5-4 and TRBJ1-3, the complete variable domain is ETGVTQSPTHLIKTRGQQVTLRCSSQSGHNTVSWYQQALGQGPQFIFQYYREEENGRGNFPPRFSGLQFPNYSSELNVNALELDDSALYLCASSLLGGGNTIYFGEGSWLTVV.

In this sample, this clone turned up once. This chain connects TRBV5-1 to TRBJ1-4; TRBD1 aligns across 7 bases. V dropped 6 bases and J dropped 7; count of bases not matched to a gene: 12. Germline CDR1 is SGHRS and CDR2 is YFSETQ. The CDR3 is made up of 15 amino acids. Here the CDR3 DNA reads TGCGCCAGCAATTTCCGAGGGGGCGAAGGTGAAAAACTGTTTTTT. This encodes CASNFRGGEGEKLFF.

Ten or more counts support this clone. The sample holds other DNA sequences that translate to the same CDR3. This rearrangement joins TRBV2 to TRBJ2-5; perhaps TRBD2 as D (7 bases). Germline loops: CDR1 SNHLY, CDR2 FYNNEI. The V end was cut by 2 bases, the J end by 5 bases, with 15 bases between. This CDR3 region has 15 residues. The CDR3 bases are TGTGCCAGCAGTGAACAAGGCGGGGGCCAGGAGACCCAGTACTTC. Amino acids: CASSEQGGGQETQYF. The full variable domain, rest sourced from reference TRBV2 and TRBJ2-5, is EPEVTQTPSHQVTQMGQEVILRCVPISNHLYFYWYRQILGQKVEFLVSFYNNEISEKSEIFDDQFSVERPDGSNFTLKIRSTKLEDSAMYFCASSEQGGGQETQYFGPGTRLLVL.

The J gene is TRBJ1-5, the V gene TRBV5-8, with D unresolved. V was shortened by 4 bases and J by 5 bases, with 16 bases between the two germline ends. Germline CDR1 SGHTS, CDR2 YDEGEE. The CDR3 extends over 15 amino acids. The CDR3 sequence is CASSPGLKVDQPQHF. In DNA form, the CDR3 reads TGTGCCAGCAGCCCCGGCCTGAAAGTAGATCAGCCCCAGCATTTT.

This clone was detected a few times. The gene calls are TRBV2 and TRBJ1-5; 8 bases are a match to TRBD1. V lost 6 bases to trimming and J lost 3 bases; unmatched junction nucleotides: 4. The CDR3 covers 14 residues. CDR1 is SNHLY, CDR2 FYNNEI, per germline. CDR3 sequence reads: CASRATGANQPQHF. DNA of the CDR3: TGTGCCAGCAGGGCGACAGGGGCCAATCAGCCCCAGCATTTT. Full variable domain (missing parts from reference TRBV2 and TRBJ1-5): EPEVTQTPSHQVTQMGQEVILRCVPISNHLYFYWYRQILGQKVEFLVSFYNNEISEKSEIFDDQFSVERPDGSNFTLKIRSTKLEDSAMYFCASRATGANQPQHFGDGTRLSIL.

This clone was seen once. The chain uses TRBV18 and TRBJ2-7, with 9 bases that match TRBD2. With 5 bases clipped from V and 5 bases from J, the junction kept 7 bases outside the gene matches. Per germline, CDR1 KGHSH and CDR2 LQKENI. The length of the CDR3 is 14 residues. The DNA for the CDR3 is TGTGCCAGCTCAGTTAGCGGGAGTAACCACGAGCAGTACTTC. Its translation is CASSVSGSNHEQYF.

V usage is TRBV5-1 and J usage is TRBJ1-1; D possibly corresponds to TRBD1 (5 bases). Per the germline V gene, CDR1 is SGHRS and CDR2 is YFSETQ. The CDR3 length is 13 residues. V lost 2 bases and J lost 2, with 7 bases in between. This chain's CDR3 is CASSLQDNTEAFF. DNA of the CDR3: TGCGCCAGCAGCTTACAGGATAACACTGAAGCTTTCTTT.

The sample holds one count of this clone. The chain recombines TRBV5-1 with TRBJ2-7; 10 nucleotides agree with TRBD2. Germline values: CDR1 SGHRS, CDR2 YFSETQ. This CDR3 is built from 15 residues. The ends lost 0 bases at V and 1 base at J; junction bases unmatched: 1. CDR3 sequence reads: CASSLALAGSYEQYF. CDR3 DNA: TGCGCCAGCAGCTTGGCACTAGCGGGGTCCTACGAGCAGTACTTC.

V is TRBV6-5 and J is TRBJ1-1; 10 bases are shared with TRBD1. Germline V lookup: CDR1 MNHEY, CDR2 SVGAGI. The CDR3 covers 14 residues. The ends lost 0 bases at V and 11 bases at J; junction bases unmatched: 6. CDR3 in DNA: TGTGCCAGCAGTTACTCTCGACAGGGGGCATGGGCTTTCTTT. Translation: CASSYSRQGAWAFF.